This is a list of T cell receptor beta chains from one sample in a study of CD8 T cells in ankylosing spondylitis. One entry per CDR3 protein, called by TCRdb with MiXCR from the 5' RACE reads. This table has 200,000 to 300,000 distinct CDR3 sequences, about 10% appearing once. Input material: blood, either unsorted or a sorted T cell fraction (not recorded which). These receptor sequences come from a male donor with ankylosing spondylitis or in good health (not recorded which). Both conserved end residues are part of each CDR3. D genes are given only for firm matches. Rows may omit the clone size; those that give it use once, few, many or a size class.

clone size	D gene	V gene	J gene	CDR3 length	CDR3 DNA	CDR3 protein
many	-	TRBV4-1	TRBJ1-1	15	TGCGCCAGCAGCCAAGATTGGCAGAAGAACACTGAAGCTTTCTTT	CASSQDWQKNTEAFF
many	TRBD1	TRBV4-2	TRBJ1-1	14	TGTGCCAGCAGCCAACTTGACAGGGACACTGAAGCTTTCTTT	CASSQLDRDTEAFF
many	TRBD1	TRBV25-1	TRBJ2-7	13	TGTGCCAGCACAAGGACAGGGGTCTACGAGCAGTACTTC	CASTRTGVYEQYF
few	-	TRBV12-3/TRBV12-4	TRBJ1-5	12	TGTGCCAGCAGCGCCCCAGGTCAGCCCCAGCATTTT	CASSAPGQPQHF
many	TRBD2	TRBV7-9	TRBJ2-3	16	TGTGCCAGCAGCTTAGGGTCCTCGGGGGGAACAGATACGCAGTATTTT	CASSLGSSGGTDTQYF
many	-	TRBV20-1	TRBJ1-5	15	TGCAGTGCTGCTCGGGTCTCCACTAGCAATCAGCCCCAGCATTTT	CSAARVSTSNQPQHF
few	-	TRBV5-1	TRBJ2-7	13	TGCGCCAGCAGCTTGATCCTCTCCTACGAGCAGTACTTC	CASSLILSYEQYF
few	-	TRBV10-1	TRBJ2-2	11	TGCGCCAGCAGTGAGCTCGGGGAGCTGTTTTTT	CASSELGELFF
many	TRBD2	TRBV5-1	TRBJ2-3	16	TGCGCCAGCACCGAGACTAGCGGGAGGGCCGCAGATACGCAGTATTTT	CASTETSGRAADTQYF
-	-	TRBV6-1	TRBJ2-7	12	TGTGCCAGCAGACAGGATTCCTACGAGCAGTACTTC	CASRQDSYEQYF
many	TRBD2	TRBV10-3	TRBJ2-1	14	TGTGCCATCAGAGATAGCGGGAACTACAATGAGCAGTTCTTC	CAIRDSGNYNEQFF
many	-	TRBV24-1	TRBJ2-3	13	TGTGCCACCAGTGTCGCTAGCGAAGATACGCAGTATTTT	CATSVASEDTQYF
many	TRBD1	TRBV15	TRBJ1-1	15	TGTGCCACCAGCAGAGGGACAGGGGGCGGCACTGAAGCTTTCTTT	CATSRGTGGGTEAFF
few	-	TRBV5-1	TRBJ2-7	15	TGCGCCAGCAGCTTGGCCAGCGGACAGATCTACGAGCAGTACTTC	CASSLASGQIYEQYF
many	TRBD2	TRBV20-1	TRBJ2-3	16	TGCAGTGCTAGGTCGGGCGGGAGGGCCGACGGAGATACGCAGTATTTT	CSARSGGRADGDTQYF
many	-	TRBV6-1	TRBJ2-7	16	TGTGCCAGCAGTGGACCCTCGGACAGACCCAGCTACGAGCAGTACTTC	CASSGPSDRPSYEQYF
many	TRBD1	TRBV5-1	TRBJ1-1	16	TGCGCCAGCAGCCAAGACAGGGGAGATCGGAACACTGAAGCTTTCTTT	CASSQDRGDRNTEAFF
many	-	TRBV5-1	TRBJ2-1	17	TGCGCCAGCAGCTTGGGGGGTCTCGCGGCAATCTACAATGAGCAGTTCTTC	CASSLGGLAAIYNEQFF
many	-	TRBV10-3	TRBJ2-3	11	TGTGCCATCAGTGAATCGGATACGCAGTATTTT	CAISESDTQYF
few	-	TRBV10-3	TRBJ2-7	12	TGTGCCATCAGTGAAGGAGCGTACGAGCAGTACTTC	CAISEGAYEQYF
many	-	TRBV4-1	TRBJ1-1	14	TGCGCCAGCAGCCACGATGGCGTTGACCTTGAAGCTTTCTTT	CASSHDGVDLEAFF
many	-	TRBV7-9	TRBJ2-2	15	TGTGCCAGCAGCACGTGGGACACGAACACCGGGGAGCTGTTTTTT	CASSTWDTNTGELFF
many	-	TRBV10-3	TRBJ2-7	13	TGTGCCATCAACCCGGAGGGCCCCTACGAGCAGTACTTC	CAINPEGPYEQYF
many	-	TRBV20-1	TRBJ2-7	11	TGCAGTGCTAGCCACTCCTACGAGCAGTACTTC	CSASHSYEQYF
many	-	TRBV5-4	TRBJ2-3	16	TGTGCCAGCAGCCCAAGGACAGCCGGAACCACAGATACGCAGTATTTT	CASSPRTAGTTDTQYF
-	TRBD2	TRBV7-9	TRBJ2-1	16	TGTGCCAGCAGCTTACTGCGGGGGGGCCGATCGAATGAGCAGTTCTTC	CASSLLRGGRSNEQFF
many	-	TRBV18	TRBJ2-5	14	TGTGCCAGCTCACCACCGAGGGGCGGCGAGACCCAGTACTTC	CASSPPRGGETQYF
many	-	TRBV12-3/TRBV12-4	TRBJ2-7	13	TGTGCCAGCAGCTACCGGGGCCTTTACGAGCAGTACTTC	CASSYRGLYEQYF
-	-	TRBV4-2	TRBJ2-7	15	TGTGCCAGCAGCCAAGATGGCACCATTGAAACCGAGCAGTACTTC	CASSQDGTIETEQYF
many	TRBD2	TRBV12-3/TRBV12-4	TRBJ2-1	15	TGTGCCAGCAGCGGGCCGGGACTAGACTACAATGAGCAGTTCTTC	CASSGPGLDYNEQFF
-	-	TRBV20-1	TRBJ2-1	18	TGCAGTGCTAGTTTGGTAGCCGTGACCCTCGCGCCCTACAATGAGCAGTTCTTC	CSASLVAVTLAPYNEQFF
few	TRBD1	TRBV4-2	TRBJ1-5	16	TGTGCCAGCAGCCAAGGCCGGGACAGGGTAAATCAGCCCCAGCATTTT	CASSQGRDRVNQPQHF
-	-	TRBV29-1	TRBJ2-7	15	TGCAGCGCTGAACTTCGGGGGGCTGCTTTCTACGAGCAGTACTTC	CSAELRGAAFYEQYF
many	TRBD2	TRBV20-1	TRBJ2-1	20	TGCAGTGCCACGCCCTACAGGACTAGCGGGAGTGATGAATCCTACAATGAGCAGTTCTTC	CSATPYRTSGSDESYNEQFF
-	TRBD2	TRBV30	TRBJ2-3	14	TGTGCCTGGAGTCCGGGAGGGGCGACAGATACGCAGTATTTT	CAWSPGGATDTQYF
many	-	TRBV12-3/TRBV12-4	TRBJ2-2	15	TGTGCCAGCAGTTTAAGAAGGGGCACAACCGGGGAGCTGTTTTTT	CASSLRRGTTGELFF
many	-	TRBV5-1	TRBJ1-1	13	TGCGCCAGCATGCTGAGGGGGGGAACTGAAGCTTTCTTT	CASMLRGGTEAFF
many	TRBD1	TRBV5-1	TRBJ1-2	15	TGCGCCAGCAGCCCAACGGGACAGGCAAACTATGGCTACACCTTC	CASSPTGQANYGYTF
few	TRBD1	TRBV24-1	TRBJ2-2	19	TGTGCCACCAGTGATCCAACTACCGGGACAGGGGCAGACACCGGGGAGCTGTTTTTT	CATSDPTTGTGADTGELFF
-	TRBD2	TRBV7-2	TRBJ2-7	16	TGTGCCAGCAGCTTAGTGGGGCCGGGAGGGGACCACGAGCAGTACTTC	CASSLVGPGGDHEQYF
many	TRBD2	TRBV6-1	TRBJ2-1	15	TGTGCCAGCAGGACCCTAGCGGGAGCTTACAATGAGCAGTTCTTC	CASRTLAGAYNEQFF
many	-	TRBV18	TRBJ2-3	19	TGTGCCAGCTCCCAACGGGCTCGAACAGGTACCGGTAGCACAGATACGCAGTATTTT	CASSQRARTGTGSTDTQYF
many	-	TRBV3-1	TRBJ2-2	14	TGTGCCACCCTCAGGAGAGGACTTGGCGGGGAGCTGTTTTTT	CATLRRGLGGELFF
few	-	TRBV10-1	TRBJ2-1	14	TGCGCCAGCAGTGCCCTCCGGGACACCAATGAGCAGTTCTTC	CASSALRDTNEQFF
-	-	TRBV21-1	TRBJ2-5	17	TGTGCCAGCAGCAAACATCGAGGGTTAGAGGAGGAAGAGACCCAGTACTTC	CASSKHRGLEEEETQYF
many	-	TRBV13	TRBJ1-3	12	TGTGCCAGCGGGGGCTCTGGAAACACCATATATTTT	CASGGSGNTIYF
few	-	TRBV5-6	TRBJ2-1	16	TGTGCCAGCAGCTTGGGCCGGGACTCTGCGTACAATGAGCAGTTCTTC	CASSLGRDSAYNEQFF
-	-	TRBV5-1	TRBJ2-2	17	TGCGCCAGCAGCTTGGCCCTGGACACTCTGAACACCGGGGAGCTGTTTTTT	CASSLALDTLNTGELFF
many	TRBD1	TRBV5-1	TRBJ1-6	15	TGCGCCAGCAGCCGTGACAGGGCTTATAATTCACCCCTCCACTTT	CASSRDRAYNSPLHF
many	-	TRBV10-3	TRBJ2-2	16	TGTGCCATCAGCCCCGGGGGCGGATCGAACACCGGGGAGCTGTTTTTT	CAISPGGGSNTGELFF
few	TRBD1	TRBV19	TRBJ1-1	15	TGTGCCAGTAGAGCCGCCGGGACAGGTATAGGTGAAGCTTTCTTT	CASRAAGTGIGEAFF
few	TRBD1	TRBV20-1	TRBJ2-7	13	TGCAGTGCTAAACAGGGGGCCGGGGACGAGCAGTACTTC	CSAKQGAGDEQYF
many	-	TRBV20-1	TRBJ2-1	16	TGCAGTGCTAGAGATTTGGGAGTGGTACCACCCAATGAGCAGTTCTTC	CSARDLGVVPPNEQFF
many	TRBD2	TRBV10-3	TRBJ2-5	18	TGTGCCATCAGCTCCGGGACTAGCGGGAGGAGAGGGCAAGAGACCCAGTACTTC	CAISSGTSGRRGQETQYF
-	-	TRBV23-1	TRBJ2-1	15	TGCGCCAGCAGTCAACCCGAGTACAGGGAGGTTGAGCAGTTCTTC	CASSQPEYREVEQFF